Listed below are T cell receptor beta chains from one sample, sequenced in a study of shared clonotypes between healthy human individuals. Repertoires were generated with immunoSEQ multiplex PCR, while TCRdb's copy carries only in-frame clones and drops some. The data show about 2.3 million clones, 80% to 95% seen once. The sequenced sample was naive CD4+ T cells from PBMCs. Every receptor here comes from a man younger than 35 in good health. Some clones in this sample may be carry-over from other donors' samples. CDR3s include the opening cysteine and the closing phenylalanine or tryptophan. Each record gives: V gene, J gene, CDR3 length, clone size, D gene, CDR3 DNA, CDR3 protein. D genes are given only for firm matches. The size field is filled for only some rows; it gives once, few, many or a size class.

TRBV28	TRBJ1-2	13	NA	NA	TGTGCCAGCAGCGGGGCAGAGAACTATGGCTACACCTTC	CASSGAENYGYTF
TRBV2	TRBJ2-4	14	NA	NA	TGTGCCAGCCTACAGCAGGAGTCCAAAAACATTCAGTACTTC	CASLQQESKNIQYF
TRBV5-1	TRBJ2-2	16	NA	NA	TGCGCCAGCAGCTTGGTTGGGGGCGCGAACACCGGGGAGCTGTTTTTT	CASSLVGGANTGELFF
TRBV28	TRBJ2-1	13	once	NA	TGTGCCAGCAGTGACCTCTCCTACAATGAGCAGTTCTTC	CASSDLSYNEQFF
TRBV18	TRBJ2-7	15	NA	TRBD2	TGTGCCAGCTCACCACCCCGACTAGCGGGAAGCGAGCAGTACTTC	CASSPPRLAGSEQYF
TRBV28	TRBJ2-5	14	NA	TRBD1	TGTGCCAGCAGTGAGGGGCCGGGACAGGGTGCCCAGTACTTC	CASSEGPGQGAQYF
TRBV7-2	TRBJ1-5	16	NA	NA	TGTGTCAGCAGCCTCGATATTTACAGGTCATATCAGCCCCAGCATTTT	CVSSLDIYRSYQPQHF
TRBV2	TRBJ2-5	12	NA	NA	TGTGCCAGCAGAGAGGACAGAGAGACCCAGTACTTC	CASREDRETQYF
TRBV15	TRBJ1-3	16	NA	NA	TGTGCCACCAGCAGGGGCCGCCTCTCGGCCGGAAACACCATATATTTT	CATSRGRLSAGNTIYF
TRBV7-6	TRBJ1-5	17	once	NA	TGTGCCAGCAGCCGCTTCGGTTTTGAGGGGTCTGGCCAGCCCCAGCATTTT	CASSRFGFEGSGQPQHF
TRBV5-5	TRBJ1-1	15	NA	TRBD1	TGTGCCAGCAGCTTGGGAGACAGGGGAGGCACTGAAGCTTTCTTT	CASSLGDRGGTEAFF
TRBV5-1	TRBJ1-2	13	once	TRBD1	TGCGCCAGCAGCTCGACAGGGATTTATGGCTACACCTTC	CASSSTGIYGYTF
TRBV6-1	TRBJ1-1	13	NA	NA	TGTGCCAGCTTCTTGAATTGGAACACTGAAGCTTTCTTT	CASFLNWNTEAFF
TRBV28	TRBJ2-7	16	once	NA	TGTGCCAGCAGTTTTAAGGGAAGTCGGATATCCTACGAGCAGTACTTC	CASSFKGSRISYEQYF
TRBV20-1	TRBJ2-1	11	NA	TRBD2	TGCGGACTAGCGGACGTGGTAGAGCAGTTCTTC	CGLADVVEQFF
TRBV19	TRBJ2-7	14	once	NA	TGTGCCAGTAGTATGGACCATGGGCCCTACGAGCAGTACTTC	CASSMDHGPYEQYF
TRBV7-9	TRBJ1-1	18	NA	TRBD1	TGTGCCAGCAGCCCGAGGGAATGGCAGGGGGGTTCTAACACTGAAGCTTTCTTT	CASSPREWQGGSNTEAFF
TRBV18	TRBJ1-3	17	NA	TRBD1	TGTGCCAGCTCACCACTGGGGTCCGGGACAGGGTTGAGCACCATATATTTT	CASSPLGSGTGLSTIYF
TRBV28	TRBJ1-5	14	NA	NA	TGTGCCAGCAGTTTAGCCAGGGTCGGTCAGCCCCAGCATTTT	CASSLARVGQPQHF
TRBV10-3	TRBJ1-1	13	NA	NA	TGTGCCATCAGTGAGTCCGCGAACACTGAAGCTTTCTTT	CAISESANTEAFF
TRBV5-1	TRBJ2-7	14	NA	TRBD2	TGCGCCAGCAGCCTAACAGCGGGGGTCCACGAGCAGTACTTC	CASSLTAGVHEQYF
TRBV19	TRBJ1-2	16	NA	TRBD1	TGTGCCAGTAGTATAGCGACAGGGAGAGCTAACTATGGCTACACCTTC	CASSIATGRANYGYTF
TRBV5-1	TRBJ2-1	16	NA	NA	TGCGCCAGCAGCTTGGAAGCTAACCTCGGTTACAATGAGCAGTTCTTC	CASSLEANLGYNEQFF
TRBV7-8	TRBJ1-1	16	NA	NA	TGTGCCAGCAGCTCACGTAGGGGGGTTCTCAGCGCTGAAGCTTTCTTT	CASSSRRGVLSAEAFF
TRBV10-3	TRBJ2-7	14	NA	TRBD1	TGTGCCATCAGGGAGGGACAGGGGGACTACGAGCAGTACTTC	CAIREGQGDYEQYF
TRBV7-9	TRBJ2-7	13	once	NA	TGTGCCAGCAGCTTTGTTGACGGCTACGAGCAGTACTTC	CASSFVDGYEQYF
TRBV5-1	TRBJ2-3	15	NA	TRBD1	TGCGCCAGCAGCTCCGGGACAGCTAGCACAGATACGCAGTATTTT	CASSSGTASTDTQYF
TRBV5-1	TRBJ2-7	14	NA	TRBD1	TGCGCCAGCAGCTTGGGACAGGGGCTCAACGAGCAGTACTTC	CASSLGQGLNEQYF
TRBV6-5	TRBJ2-2	15	NA	TRBD2	TGTGCCAGCAGTCCGCGGCTAGCGGGAGTGGGGGAGCTGTTTTTT	CASSPRLAGVGELFF
TRBV28	TRBJ2-2	15	NA	TRBD2	TGTGCCAGCAGTTTACTCCCCGGGGGGGCCGGGGAGCTGTTTTTT	CASSLLPGGAGELFF